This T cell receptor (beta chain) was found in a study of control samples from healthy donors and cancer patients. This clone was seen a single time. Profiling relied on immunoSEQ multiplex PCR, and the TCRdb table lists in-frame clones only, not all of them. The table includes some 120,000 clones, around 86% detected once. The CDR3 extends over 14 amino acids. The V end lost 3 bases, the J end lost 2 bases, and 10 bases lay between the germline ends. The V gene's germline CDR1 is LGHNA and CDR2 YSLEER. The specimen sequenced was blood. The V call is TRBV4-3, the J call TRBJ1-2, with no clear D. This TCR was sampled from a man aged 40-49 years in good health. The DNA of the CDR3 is TGCGCCAGCAGCCAGAGTGGTTCCAACTATGGCTACACCTTC. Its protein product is CASSQSGSNYGYTF.